This TCR beta chain was profiled in a study of T cells in Graves' hyperthyroidism and ophthalmopathy. Concerning this clonotype: As yet, its antigen is unknown.

The V end was cut by 8 bases, the J end by 2 bases, with 12 bases between. Germline-derived CDR1 and CDR2 are MGHDK and SYGVNS. The CDR3 extends over 13 amino acids. Exclusions: uncontrolled infection, other autoimmune disease, pregnancy, lactation. Diagnoses used clinical symptoms, serum thyroxine and TRAb, thyroid ultrasound and orbital computed tomography. Overall study findings and caveats: Expanded thyroid clonotypes (above 0.001) were mostly also found in blood. Median prediction lead before ophthalmopathy onset was 5 to 7 months with the model.

Amplified TCR beta CDR3 regions came from RNA transcripts. A first-round RT-PCR of the TCR CDR3 used the HTBI primer set. Via MiXCR, TCRdb re-called the multiplex PCR reads, giving one row per CDR3 protein. The sample contains 550,000 to 700,000 distinct CDR3 sequences, roughly 46% of which appear only once. The source material was peripheral blood or thyroid tissue (not recorded which). The chain has TRBV25-1 and TRBJ2-5; D perhaps matches TRBD2 (6 bases). The clonotype was recovered from an adult woman with Graves' disease, either hyperthyroidism or ophthalmopathy (not recorded which). For the CDR3, the DNA is TGTGCCAGCGGGAGTGCGGGACAAGAGACCCAGTACTTC. It codes for CASGSAGQETQYF.